The clone carrying this T cell receptor (beta chain) was seen a handful of times. In the original workflow: It was from reference gene primer amplification that nucleated cell counts were estimated. The assay was immunoSEQ multiplex PCR, and TCRdb's table has in-frame clones only and misses some. That table is the source of V, J and clone size, and D and trimming were worked out from the DNA. This table holds under 300,000 clones, roughly nine tenths found once. The V gene lost 8 bases and the J gene lost 4 bases, with 9 bases spanning the gap. The CDR3 runs to 12 residues. Germline V lookup: CDR1 LNHDA, CDR2 SQIVND (reference sequence). These data come from a study of blood T cell repertoires in COVID-19. Across the study: Specimens from acute and convalescent COVID-19 originated in the United States, Italy and Spain. The cDNA or gDNA used as material had been derived from T cells, B-cell-depleted T cells, or PBMCs.

Input material: peripheral blood. The clonotype originates from a woman aged 40 to 50 who had recovered from COVID-19. V gene TRBV19 combines with J gene TRBJ1-5; D is possibly TRBD1 (5 bases). CDR3 region: CASQGFNQPQHF. The CDR3 DNA is TGTGCCAGTCAGGGCTTTAATCAGCCCCAGCATTTT.